This record covers a single T cell receptor (beta chain). Its antigen remains unknown. This likely traces to a read error, being one base from a far larger clone. Library construction for TCR beta used iRepertoire HTBI primers and Arm-PCR of CDR3 regions. Original processing methods: Identification of gene segments yielded some 60 TRBV and about 14 TRBJ across samples. TCRdb recomputed calls from the multiplex PCR reads with MiXCR, one row per CDR3 protein. The V and J calls were determined by TCRdb, not by the authors. The sample holds 350,000 to 500,000 distinct CDR3 sequences, 21% seen once. This specimen comes from a study of regulatory T cells in long-lasting Graves disease. Study-wide points: Owing to a sample size that was small, accuracy may have been reduced.

Time point: persistent/refractory GD, antithyroid drugs over 5 years with positive TRAb. Preparation of the TCR library used RNA extracted from PBMCs. American Thyroid Association guidelines defined how Graves' disease was diagnosed. The peripheral blood volume drawn was about 9 milliliters, and it was collected into EDTA tubes. The sequence was obtained from a female donor with Graves disease. The starting material was peripheral blood mononuclear cells (PBMCs), obtained when the disease was refractory, from a patient treated with antithyroid drugs.

In nucleotides, the CDR3 is TGTGCCAGCAGTTTCGCAGGCTCAAAGCACCACGAGCAGTTCTTC. Amino acids: CASSFAGSKHHEQFF. V gene TRBV12-3 or TRBV12-4 combines with J gene TRBJ2-1; D unclear. Trimming pared 3 bases from V and 10 bases from J, leaving 19 bases between. There are 15 residues in the CDR3.